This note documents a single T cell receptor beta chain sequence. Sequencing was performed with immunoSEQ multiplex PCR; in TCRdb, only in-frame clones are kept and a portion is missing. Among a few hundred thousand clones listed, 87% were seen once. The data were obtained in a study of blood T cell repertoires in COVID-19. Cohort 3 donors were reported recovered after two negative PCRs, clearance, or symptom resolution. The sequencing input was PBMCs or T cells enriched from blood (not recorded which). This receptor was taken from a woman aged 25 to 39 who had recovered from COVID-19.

The chain's CDR3 is CASTPGILTEAFF. The CDR3 bases are TGTGCCAGTACCCCAGGAATTCTCACTGAAGCTTTCTTT. The V and J genes are TRBV19 and TRBJ1-1; D is unresolved. Trimming took 7 bases from V and 4 from J, leaving 13 bases between them. This CDR3 has 13 residues. Germline CDR1 is LNHDA and CDR2 is SQIVND (reference sequence).